This TCR beta chain was found in a study of cytomegalovirus exposure and HLA in healthy donors. For the study at large: The early release's HLA-typed donors yielded 78 million or so unique TCRs.

PCR employed 60 Vbeta and 13 Jbeta primers. Generated by immunoSEQ multiplex PCR, the TCRdb table keeps only in-frame clones and is missing some. The sample carries about 180,000 clones, 77% recorded once. General study findings and limits: Investigators reported about 160 TCR beta chains as tied to cytomegalovirus. Testing in vitro showed a few CMV-associated chains specific for CMV antigens. A further, later analysis showed that HLA-associated TCR beta chains (compared with equally common others) were more clonally expanded.

This CDR3 has 14 amino acids. CDR1 is MNHEY and CDR2 is SVGAGI in the germline V gene. After removal of 4 bases from V and 2 bases from J, the junction contained 4 bases not matched to a gene. Concerning this clone itself: Its target is not known.

The V and J genes are TRBV6-5 and TRBJ2-7; 8 nucleotides agree with TRBD1. The TCR originated in a man younger than 35 in good health and CMV-seronegative. Sequenced sample: PBMCs. The CDR3 DNA sequence: TGTGCCAGCAGTTCACAGGGGGTCGCCTACGAGCAGTACTTC. Translation gives CASSSQGVAYEQYF.